One T cell receptor (beta chain) is described in this entry. What it binds is not known. CDR1 is PRHDT, CDR2 FYEKMQ, per germline (reference sequence). This CDR3 has 16 residues. V lost 3 bases and J lost 0; bases outside the gene matches: 7. 13 Jbeta primers and 60 Vbeta primers were used for the PCR. TCRdb's copy holds only in-frame clones and misses some; the assay was immunoSEQ multiplex PCR. Of 150,000 to 200,000 clones detected, roughly 87% appear once; the ten largest clones hold less than 0.3%. The data are from a study of cytomegalovirus exposure and HLA in healthy donors. Whole-study findings and limits: Later work found that TCR association rates differed between HLA loci; DRB1 had the most and HLA-C the fewest. Per published reports, the classifier diagnosed cytomegalovirus status with high specificity and sensitivity. In a later analysis, a genetic analysis reported fewer productive-TCR N-insertions in an Asian-associated ancestry cluster than the cohort average.

The rearrangement uses TRBV13 and TRBJ1-2; 7 bases map to TRBD1. The receptor was isolated from a girl younger than two in good health and CMV-seronegative. Sequenced input: PBMCs. CDR3 in DNA: TGTGCCAGCAGCTTTTCCGGGACAGCCTCTAACTATGGCTACACCTTC. Translating it yields CASSFSGTASNYGYTF.